The source of this T cell receptor beta chain is a study of T cells in Graves' hyperthyroidism and ophthalmopathy. CDR1 MNHNY and CDR2 SVGAGI come from the germline V gene (reference sequence). J was trimmed by 7 bases and V by 5 bases; bases with no gene match: 7. This CDR3 spans 14 amino acids. This clonotype was recorded at least ten times. TCR beta CDR3 regions were amplified from RNA. A first-round RT-PCR of the TCR CDR3 used the HTBI primer set. TCRdb passed the multiplex PCR reads through MiXCR, listing each CDR3 protein once. The repertoire consists of a few hundred thousand distinct CDR3 sequences, with under 60% occurring once and the leading ten covering over 15%.

This TCR derives from an adult woman with Graves' disease, either hyperthyroidism or ophthalmopathy (not recorded which). The chain recombines TRBV6-6 with TRBJ1-4; 7 bases agree with TRBD1. The sequenced material came from peripheral blood or thyroid tissue (not recorded which). As DNA, the CDR3 is TGTGCCAGCAGTACCCTCTACAGGGGTGAAAAACTGTTTTTT. Translated, it gives CASSTLYRGEKLFF.